This TCR beta chain was identified during a study of T cell responses to AZD1222 COVID-19 vaccine. The repertoire was sequenced with immunoSEQ multiplex PCR; TCRdb's copy has only in-frame clones and lacks some. Of about 150,000 clones listed, 80% to 95% are singletons. Trimming removed 3 bases at V and 0 bases at J, with 18 bases between. The germline V gene encodes CDR1 GTSNPN and CDR2 SVGIG (reference sequence). The CDR3 extends over 17 amino acids. The chain links TRBV30 to TRBJ2-1; D is tentatively TRBD1 or TRBD2 (6 bases each). The sequencing here drew on peripheral blood, taken 28 days after the second AZD1222 dose. This TCR was recovered from an adult who received the AZD1222 COVID-19 vaccine. CDR3 protein: CAWSAPGASHSYNEQFF. The CDR3 DNA reads TGTGCCTGGAGCGCCCCGGGGGCTAGCCACTCCTACAATGAGCAGTTCTTC. Variable domain in full (rest from reference TRBV30 and TRBJ2-1): SQTIHQWPATLVQPVGSPLSLECTVEGTSNPNLYWYRQAAGRGLQLLFYSVGIGQISSEVPQNLSASRPQDRQFILSSKKLLLSDSGFYLCAWSAPGASHSYNEQFFGPGTRLTVL.